Sequencing of this TCR beta chain was carried out in a study of memory CD4+ T cells and cytomegalovirus serostatus. Background on the study: Healthy Belgian adult donors included about nine CMV-positive and 24 CMV-negative people.

Study-level points and caveats: The CMV-associated TCR signature appears largely within the CD4+ memory repertoire. 67 of 164 known CMV-associated TCRbeta sequences appeared in CD4+ memory.

Single viable CD3+CD4+CD8-CD45RO+ cells were sorted as the memory CD4+ T cells. CD4+ T cells were isolated by positive magnetic selection. The CDR3 consists of 14 residues. V dropped 5 bases and J dropped 8; count of bases not matched to a gene: 6. CDR1 is SGHAT and CDR2 is FQNNGV in the germline V gene. Measured with immunoSEQ multiplex PCR; TCRdb has only the in-frame clones, and not every one. The profile shows about 92,000 clones, 80% of them singletons. With regard to this clone: The antigen remains undetermined.

Sample: memory CD4+ T cells from blood. The rearrangement links TRBV11-2 to TRBJ2-4; the match to TRBD1 covers 10 bases. This receptor was obtained from an adult in good health and CMV-seropositive. As DNA, the CDR3 is TGTGCCAGCAGCCCGGGGGGACAGGGGTACATTCAGTACTTC. Its protein is CASSPGGQGYIQYF.